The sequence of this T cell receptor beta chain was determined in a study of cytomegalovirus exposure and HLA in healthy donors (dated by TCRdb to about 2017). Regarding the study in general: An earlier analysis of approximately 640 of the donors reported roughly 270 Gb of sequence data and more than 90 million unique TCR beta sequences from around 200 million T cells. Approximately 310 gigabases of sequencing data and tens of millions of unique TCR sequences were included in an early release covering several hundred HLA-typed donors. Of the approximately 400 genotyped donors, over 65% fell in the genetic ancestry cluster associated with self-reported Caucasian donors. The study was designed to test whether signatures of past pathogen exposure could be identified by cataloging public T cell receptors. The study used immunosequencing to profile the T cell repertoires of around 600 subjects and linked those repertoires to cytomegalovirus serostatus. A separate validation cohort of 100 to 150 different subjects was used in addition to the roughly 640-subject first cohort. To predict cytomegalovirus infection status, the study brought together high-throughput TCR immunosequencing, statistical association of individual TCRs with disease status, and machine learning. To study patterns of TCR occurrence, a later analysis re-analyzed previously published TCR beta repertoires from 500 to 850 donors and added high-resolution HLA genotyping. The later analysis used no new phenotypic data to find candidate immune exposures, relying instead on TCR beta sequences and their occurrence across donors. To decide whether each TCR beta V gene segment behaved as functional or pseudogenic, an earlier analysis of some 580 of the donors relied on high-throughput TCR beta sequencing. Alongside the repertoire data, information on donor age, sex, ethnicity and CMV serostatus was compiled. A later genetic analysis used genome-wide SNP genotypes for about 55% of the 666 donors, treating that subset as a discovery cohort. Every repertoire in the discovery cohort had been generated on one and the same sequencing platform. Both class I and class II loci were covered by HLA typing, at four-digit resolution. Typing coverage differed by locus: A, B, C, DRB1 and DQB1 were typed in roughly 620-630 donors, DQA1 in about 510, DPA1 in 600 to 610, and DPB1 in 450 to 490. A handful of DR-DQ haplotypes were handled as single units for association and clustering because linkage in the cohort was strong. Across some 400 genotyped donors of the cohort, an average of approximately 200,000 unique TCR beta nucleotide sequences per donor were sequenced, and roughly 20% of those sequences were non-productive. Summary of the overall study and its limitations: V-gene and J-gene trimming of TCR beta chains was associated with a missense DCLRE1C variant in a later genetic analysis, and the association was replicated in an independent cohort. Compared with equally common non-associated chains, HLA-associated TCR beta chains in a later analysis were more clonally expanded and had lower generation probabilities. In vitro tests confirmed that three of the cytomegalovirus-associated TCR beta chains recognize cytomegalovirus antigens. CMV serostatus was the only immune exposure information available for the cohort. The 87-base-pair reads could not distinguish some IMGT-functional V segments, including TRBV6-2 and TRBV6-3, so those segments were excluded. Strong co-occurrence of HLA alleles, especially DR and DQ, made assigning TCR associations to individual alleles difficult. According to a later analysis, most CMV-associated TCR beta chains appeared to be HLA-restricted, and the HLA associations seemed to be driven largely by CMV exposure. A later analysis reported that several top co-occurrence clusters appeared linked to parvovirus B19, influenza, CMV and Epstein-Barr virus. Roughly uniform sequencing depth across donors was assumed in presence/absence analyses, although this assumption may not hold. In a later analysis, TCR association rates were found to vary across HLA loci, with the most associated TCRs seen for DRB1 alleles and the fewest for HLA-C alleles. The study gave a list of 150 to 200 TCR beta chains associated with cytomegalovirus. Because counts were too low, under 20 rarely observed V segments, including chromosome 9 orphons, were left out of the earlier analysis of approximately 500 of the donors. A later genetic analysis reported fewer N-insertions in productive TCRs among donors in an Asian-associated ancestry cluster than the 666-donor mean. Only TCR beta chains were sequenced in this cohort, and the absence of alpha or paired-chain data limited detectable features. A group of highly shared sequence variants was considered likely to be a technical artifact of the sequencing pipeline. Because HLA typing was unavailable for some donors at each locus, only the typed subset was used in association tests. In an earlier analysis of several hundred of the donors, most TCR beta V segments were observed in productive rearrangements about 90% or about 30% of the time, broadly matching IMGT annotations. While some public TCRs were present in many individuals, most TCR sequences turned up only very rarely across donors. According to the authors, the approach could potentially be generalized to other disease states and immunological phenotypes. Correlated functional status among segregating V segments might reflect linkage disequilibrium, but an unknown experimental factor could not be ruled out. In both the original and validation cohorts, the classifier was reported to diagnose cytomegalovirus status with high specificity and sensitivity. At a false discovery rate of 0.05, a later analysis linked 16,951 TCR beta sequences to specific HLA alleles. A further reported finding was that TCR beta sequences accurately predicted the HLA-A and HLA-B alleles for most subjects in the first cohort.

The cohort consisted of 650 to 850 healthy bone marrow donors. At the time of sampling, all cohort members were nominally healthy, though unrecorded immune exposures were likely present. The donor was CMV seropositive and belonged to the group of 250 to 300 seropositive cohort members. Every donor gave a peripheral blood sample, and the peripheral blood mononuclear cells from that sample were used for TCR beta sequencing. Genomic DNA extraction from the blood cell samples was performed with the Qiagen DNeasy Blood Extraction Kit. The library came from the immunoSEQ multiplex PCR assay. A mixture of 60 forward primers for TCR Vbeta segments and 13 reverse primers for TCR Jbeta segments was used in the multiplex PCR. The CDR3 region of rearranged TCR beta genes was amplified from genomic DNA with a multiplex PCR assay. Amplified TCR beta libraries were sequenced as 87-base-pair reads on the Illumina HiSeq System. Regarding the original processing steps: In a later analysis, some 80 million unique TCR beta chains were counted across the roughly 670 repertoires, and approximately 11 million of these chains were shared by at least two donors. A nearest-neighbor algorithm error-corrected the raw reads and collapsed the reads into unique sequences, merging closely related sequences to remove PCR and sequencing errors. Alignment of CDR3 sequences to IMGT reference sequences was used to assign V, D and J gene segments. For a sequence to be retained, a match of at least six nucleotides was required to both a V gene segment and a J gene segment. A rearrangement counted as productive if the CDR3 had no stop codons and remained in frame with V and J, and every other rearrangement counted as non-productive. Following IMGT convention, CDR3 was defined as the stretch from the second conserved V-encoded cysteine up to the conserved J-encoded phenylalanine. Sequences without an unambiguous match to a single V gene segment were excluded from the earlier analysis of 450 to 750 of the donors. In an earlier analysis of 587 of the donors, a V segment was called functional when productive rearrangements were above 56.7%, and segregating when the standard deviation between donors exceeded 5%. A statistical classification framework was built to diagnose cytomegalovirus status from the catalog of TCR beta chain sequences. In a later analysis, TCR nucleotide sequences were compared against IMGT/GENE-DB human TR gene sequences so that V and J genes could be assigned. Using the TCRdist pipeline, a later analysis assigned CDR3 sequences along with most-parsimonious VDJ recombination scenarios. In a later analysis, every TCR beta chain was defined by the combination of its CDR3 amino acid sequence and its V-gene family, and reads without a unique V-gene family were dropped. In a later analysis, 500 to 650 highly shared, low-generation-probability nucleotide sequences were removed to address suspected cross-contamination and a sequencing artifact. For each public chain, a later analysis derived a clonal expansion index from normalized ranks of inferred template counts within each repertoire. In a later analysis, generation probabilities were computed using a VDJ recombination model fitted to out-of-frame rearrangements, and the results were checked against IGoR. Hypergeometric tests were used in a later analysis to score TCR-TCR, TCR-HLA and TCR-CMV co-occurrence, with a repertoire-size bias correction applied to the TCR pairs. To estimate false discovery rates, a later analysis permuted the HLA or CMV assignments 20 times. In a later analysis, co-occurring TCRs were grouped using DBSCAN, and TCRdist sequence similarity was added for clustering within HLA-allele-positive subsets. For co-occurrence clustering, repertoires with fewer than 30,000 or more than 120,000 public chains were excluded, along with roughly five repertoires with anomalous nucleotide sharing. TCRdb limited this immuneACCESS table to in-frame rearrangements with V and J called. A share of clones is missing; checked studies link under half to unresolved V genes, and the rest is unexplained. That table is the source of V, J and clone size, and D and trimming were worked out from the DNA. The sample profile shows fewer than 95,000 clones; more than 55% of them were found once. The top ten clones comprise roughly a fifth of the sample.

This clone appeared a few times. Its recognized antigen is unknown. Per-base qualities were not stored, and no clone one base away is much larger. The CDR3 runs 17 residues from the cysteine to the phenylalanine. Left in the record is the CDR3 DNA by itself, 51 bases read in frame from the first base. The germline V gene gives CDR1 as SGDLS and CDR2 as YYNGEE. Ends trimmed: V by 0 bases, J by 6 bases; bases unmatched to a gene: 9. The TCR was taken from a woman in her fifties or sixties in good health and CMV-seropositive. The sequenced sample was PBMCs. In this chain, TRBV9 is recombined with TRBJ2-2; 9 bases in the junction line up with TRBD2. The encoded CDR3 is CASSVEGRGGLSGELFF. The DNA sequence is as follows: TGTGCCAGCAGCGTAGAGGGGCGGGGGGGCCTGTCCGGGGAGCTGTTTTTT.